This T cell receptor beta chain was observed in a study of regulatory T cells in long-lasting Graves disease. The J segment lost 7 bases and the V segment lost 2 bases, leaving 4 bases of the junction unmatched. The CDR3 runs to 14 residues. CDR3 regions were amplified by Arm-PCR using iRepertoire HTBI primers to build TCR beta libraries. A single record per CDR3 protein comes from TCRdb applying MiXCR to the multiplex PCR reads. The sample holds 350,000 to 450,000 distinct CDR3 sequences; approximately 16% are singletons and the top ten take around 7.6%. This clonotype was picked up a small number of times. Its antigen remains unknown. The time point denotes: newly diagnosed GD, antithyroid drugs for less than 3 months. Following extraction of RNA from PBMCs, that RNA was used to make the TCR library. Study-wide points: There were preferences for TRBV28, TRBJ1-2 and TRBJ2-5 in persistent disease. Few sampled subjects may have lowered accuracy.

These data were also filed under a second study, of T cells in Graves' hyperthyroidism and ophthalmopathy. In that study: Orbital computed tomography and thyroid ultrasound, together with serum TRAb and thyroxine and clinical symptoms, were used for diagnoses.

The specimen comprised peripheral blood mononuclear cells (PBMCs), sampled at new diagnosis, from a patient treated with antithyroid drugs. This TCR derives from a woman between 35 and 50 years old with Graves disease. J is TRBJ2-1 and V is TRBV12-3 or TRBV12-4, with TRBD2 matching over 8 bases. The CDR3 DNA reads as TGTGCCAGCAGTTTAATCGGCGGGAGGAATGAGCAGTTCTTC. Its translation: CASSLIGGRNEQFF.